This TCR beta chain was recovered during a study of T cell repertoires in aging, cancer and after chemotherapy. Study-wide context: Six age groups, ranging from 30 or younger to 70 or older, included the donors. Pre- and post-chemotherapy samples were paired from chronic lymphocytic leukemia patients treated with fludarabine- or bendamustine-based regimens. Whole-study findings and limits: Age-matched healthy donors had significantly more diverse, less clonal blood TCR repertoires than untreated cancer patients. Rebound thymic output was suggested by rising median generation probability during chemotherapy in each cancer cohort.

This clonotype is medium-sized (0.01 to 0.1%) by share. The antigen remains unidentified. TRB rearrangements spanning V, D and J were amplified using mixed TRB-A/B primers. A single record per CDR3 protein comes from TCRdb applying MiXCR to the multiplex PCR reads. The sample holds more than 6,000 distinct CDR3 sequences, over 20% seen once. The CDR3 totals 14 residues. With V trimmed by 3 bases and J by 2 bases, 2 bases remained unmatched. The germline CDR1 and CDR2 sequences are SGHKS and YYEKEE (reference sequence). The template was genomic DNA from peripheral blood, not RNA. The sample consisted of blood. The receptor comes from a human donor with a blood cancer. The chain joins TRBV5-5 to TRBJ1-5; 7 bases align to TRBD1. The CDR3 region is CASSWGTGNQPQHF. The CDR3 nucleotides read TGTGCCAGCAGCTGGGGGACAGGCAATCAGCCCCAGCATTTT.